This note documents a single T cell receptor beta chain sequence. The data belong to a study of blood T cell repertoires in COVID-19. In the study overall: There were acute and convalescent COVID-19 samples, and they came from the United States, Italy and Spain. PBMCs, B-cell-depleted T cells, or T cells were the source of the cDNA or gDNA that made up the material.

Trimming stripped 11 bases from V and 0 bases from J, with 5 bases between. Germline-derived CDR1 and CDR2 are SEHNR and FQNEAQ (reference sequence). The CDR3 runs 12 residues. Under the authors' procedure: Researchers report that nucleated cell counts were estimated from reference gene primer amplification. Sequencing used immunoSEQ multiplex PCR; TCRdb keeps in-frame clones, though not all of them. The D gene and trimming were derived from the DNA, and the V and J assignments and clone size from that table. The sample shows about 130,000 clones, around 83% of them seen only once. This clonotype was obtained from a human donor in a cohort sampled during active COVID-19. The V call is TRBV7-9, the J call TRBJ1-6; D unclear. Sequencing was carried out using peripheral blood. The CDR3 loop reads CALSSYNSPLHF. The CDR3, as DNA: TGTGCCCTAAGCTCCTATAATTCACCCCTCCACTTT.